This TCR beta chain was captured by sequencing in a study of blood T cell repertoires in COVID-19. In the study overall: Researchers got acute and convalescent COVID-19 samples from the United States, Italy and Spain. Sources were T cells, B-cell-depleted T cells, or PBMCs; the material itself was cDNA or gDNA.

In the study's own analysis: Reference gene primers were amplified, and this amplification served to estimate nucleated cell counts. The method was immunoSEQ multiplex PCR; TCRdb's version includes in-frame clones alone and lacks a portion of them. That table furnishes V, J and clone size, whereas the DNA furnished D and trimming. The table lists 120,000 to 150,000 clones, about 84% of them singletons, with approximately 9.5% in the top ten. This clone was seen only once. Trimming pared 5 bases from V and 0 bases from J, leaving 14 bases between. The germline CDR1 and CDR2 sequences are MNHEY and SMNVEV (reference sequence). The length of the CDR3 is 16 residues.

Specimen: peripheral blood. The source is a woman older than 75 in a cohort sampled during active or convalescent COVID-19. The J gene is TRBJ1-3, the V gene TRBV27, with TRBD1 as a possible D gene (6 bases). In DNA, the CDR3 is TGTGCCAGCAGTCCAAAGACAGGCATCTCTGGAAACACCATATATTTT. Amino acid sequence: CASSPKTGISGNTIYF.